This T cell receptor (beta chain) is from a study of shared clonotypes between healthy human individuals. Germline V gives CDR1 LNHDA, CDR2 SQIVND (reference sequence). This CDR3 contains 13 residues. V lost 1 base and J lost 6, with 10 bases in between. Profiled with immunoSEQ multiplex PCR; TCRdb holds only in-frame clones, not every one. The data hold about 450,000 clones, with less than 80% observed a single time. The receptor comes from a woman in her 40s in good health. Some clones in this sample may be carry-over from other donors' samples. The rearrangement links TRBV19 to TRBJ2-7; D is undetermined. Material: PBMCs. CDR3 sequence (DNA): TGTGCCAGTAGTATAGGGACGGTCGGCGAGCAGTACTTC. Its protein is CASSIGTVGEQYF. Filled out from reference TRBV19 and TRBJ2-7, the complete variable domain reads DGGITQSPKYLFRKEGQNVTLSCEQNLNHDAMYWYRQDPGQGLRLIYYSQIVNDFQKGDIAEGYSVSREKKESFPLTVTSAQKNPTAFYLCASSIGTVGEQYFGPGTRLTVT.